This TCR beta chain appears in the sequencing data of a study of Ad26.COV2.S vaccination and SARS-CoV-2 variants. Assay used: immunoSEQ multiplex PCR; TCRdb lists only in-frame clones, some missing. The sample holds fewer than 300,000 clones, approximately 87% seen once. As to treatment: roughly 18 received Ad26.COV2.S at low or high dose, single or two shots; 5 received placebo; per-sample allocation not given. Sampling was done on day 63 after the first vaccine or placebo injection. The ends lost 1 base at V and 3 bases at J; junction bases unmatched: 2. The CDR3 is 15 residues long. The germline V gene encodes CDR1 SEHNR and CDR2 FQNEAQ (reference sequence).

The TCR comes from a person between 18 and 59 years old who received the Ad26.COV2.S COVID-19 vaccine or a placebo. Sequencing used peripheral blood, obtained in a trial of Ad26.COV2.S vaccine versus placebo. V usage is TRBV7-9 and J usage is TRBJ2-7; 11 nucleotides align to TRBD2. The CDR3 DNA reads TGTGCCAGCAGCTTAGTCACTAGCGGGAGCTACGAGCAGTACTTC. Translating it yields CASSLVTSGSYEQYF.